Listed here are 22 T cell receptor beta chains from one sample, sequenced in a study of T cells in Graves' hyperthyroidism and ophthalmopathy. TCR beta CDR3 sequences were amplified from RNA transcripts. TCR CDR3 underwent first-round RT-PCR with the HTBI primer set. In TCRdb, the multiplex PCR reads were re-called with MiXCR into one record per CDR3 protein. The profile shows about 580,000 distinct CDR3 sequences, around 14% of them singletons. Sequences were obtained from blood. These receptors all stem from a woman aged 30 to 39 with Graves' hyperthyroidism that later progressed to Graves' ophthalmopathy.

The gene calls are TRBV6-2 or TRBV6-3 and TRBJ1-5, with no clear D. Trimming pared 2 bases from V and 0 bases from J, leaving 5 bases between. There are 14 residues in the CDR3. Germline CDR1 MNHEY, CDR2 SVGEGT. The CDR3 coding sequence is TGTGCCAGCAGTTACGCAGATAGCAATCAGCCCCAGCATTTT. Translated: CASSYADSNQPQHF.

This clonotype was seen at least ten times. V and J are TRBV10-3 and TRBJ2-7; 9 nucleotides match TRBD1. CDR1 is ENHRY and CDR2 is SYGVKD in the germline V gene. This CDR3 is built from 13 residues. J lost 3 bases, V lost 8 bases, and 5 bases had no gene match. The CDR3 DNA is TGTGCCATCCTCCGGGACAGGGACTACGAGCAGTACTTC. Translation gives CAILRDRDYEQYF.

This clonotype was seen a handful of times. This sequence joins TRBV3-1 and TRBJ1-2; the D is unclear. The CDR3 spans 14 residues. Germline V lookup: CDR1 LGHDT, CDR2 YNNKEL (reference sequence). V was pared by 0 bases and J by 3 bases, with 8 bases between. The CDR3: CASSQEGNHYGYTF. CDR3 nucleotide sequence: TGTGCCAGCAGCCAAGAGGGTAATCACTATGGCTACACCTTC.

The CDR3 nucleotides are TGTGCCAGCAGCCCTAATTTTAACAATGAGCAGTTCTTC. This translates into CASSPNFNNEQFF. The chain uses TRBV5-5 and TRBJ2-1; D gene ambiguous. Trimming removed 4 bases from V and 5 bases from J, with 10 bases in between. The CDR3 length is 13 residues. Germline-derived CDR1 and CDR2 are SGHKS and YYEKEE (reference sequence).

This clonotype occurred many times. The CDR3 reads CASSYSPAGYREKLFF. The DNA of the CDR3 is TGTGCCAGCAGTTACTCCCCCGCGGGGTACCGTGAAAAACTGTTTTTT. The chain employs TRBV6-6 and TRBJ1-4; D uncertain. The CDR3 is 16 amino acids. Germline V gene sequence: CDR1 MNHNY, CDR2 SVGAGI (reference sequence). The V end lost 0 bases, the J end lost 7 bases, and 15 bases lay between the germline ends.

This clonotype was counted only a few times. This chain links TRBV27 with TRBJ1-1; D remains unclear. Germline V gene data show CDR1 as MNHEY and CDR2 as SMNVEV (reference sequence). The CDR3 is 14 amino acids. V lost 9 bases and J 1 base, leaving 15 bases between the germline ends. The DNA for the CDR3 is TGTGCCAGTTTCGACTATACTAAGAACACTGAAGCTTTCTTT. Amino acid sequence: CASFDYTKNTEAFF.

The rearrangement joins TRBV2 to TRBJ2-7, with D maybe TRBD2 (5 bases). Per the germline V gene, CDR1 is SNHLY and CDR2 is FYNNEI. With 6 bases removed from V and 0 bases from J, the gap between germline ends came to 12 bases. The length of the CDR3 is 14 residues. CDR3 nucleotide sequence: TGTGCCAGCAGGGAGGACTCCCTCTCCTACGAGCAGTACTTC. This translates into CASREDSLSYEQYF.

This clonotype was detected only a few times. J is TRBJ2-3 and V is TRBV5-1, with 9 nucleotides matching TRBD2. From germline, CDR1 is SGHRS and CDR2 YFSETQ. The CDR3 sequence is 15 residues long. V lost 5 bases, J lost 5 bases, and 9 bases stayed unmatched. The CDR3 nucleotides read TGCGCCAGCAGTAGATCTAGCGGGACGGGAGATACGCAGTATTTT. Residues: CASSRSSGTGDTQYF.

This clonotype was recorded many times. V and J are TRBV6-2 or TRBV6-3 and TRBJ2-7; D perhaps matches TRBD1 (6 bases). V lost 2 bases and J lost 6, with 17 bases in between. The CDR3 totals 15 residues. Germline-derived CDR1 and CDR2 are MNHEY and SVGEGT. Here the CDR3 reads CASSYDRTRDAEQYF. In DNA form, the CDR3 reads TGTGCCAGCAGTTACGACAGGACCCGGGACGCCGAGCAGTACTTC.

The rearrangement joins TRBV28 to TRBJ1-6; tentative D call: TRBD1 (5 bases). CDR3 length equals 16 residues. V shed 1 base and J shed 4 bases, with 11 bases lying between them. The germline V gene encodes CDR1 MDHEN and CDR2 SYDVKM. CDR3: CASSLSEGTYNSPLHF. The CDR3 DNA reads TGTGCCAGCAGTTTATCGGAGGGGACTTATAATTCACCCCTCCACTTT.

The sample holds many counts of this clonotype. The chain carries TRBV7-2 and TRBJ1-5, with 8 bases identical to TRBD1. CDR3 length equals 15 residues. Germline V gives CDR1 SGHTA, CDR2 FQGNSA. V shed 1 base, J shed 5 bases, and the junction held 4 bases outside the gene matches. The DNA for the CDR3 is TGTGCCAGCAGCTTAGGGGGACAGGCCTATCAGCCCCAGCATTTT. It codes for CASSLGGQAYQPQHF.

This clonotype was detected only a few times. This chain uses TRBV19 with TRBJ2-1; 7 nucleotides align to TRBD2. With V trimmed by 1 base and J by 8 bases, 8 bases remained unmatched. The CDR3 has 15 residues. Germline V gene data show CDR1 as LNHDA and CDR2 as SQIVND (reference sequence). The CDR3 is CASSIGAGALDEQFF. CDR3 DNA sequence: TGTGCCAGTAGTATAGGGGCGGGAGCTCTAGATGAGCAGTTCTTC. The full variable domain, with the rest looked up from reference TRBV19 and TRBJ2-1, is DGGITQSPKYLFRKEGQNVTLSCEQNLNHDAMYWYRQDPGQGLRLIYYSQIVNDFQKGDIAEGYSVSREKKESFPLTVTSAQKNPTAFYLCASSIGAGALDEQFFGPGTRLTVL.

This clonotype was seen at least ten times. The genes are TRBV7-2 and TRBJ2-7; D possibly corresponds to TRBD2 (5 bases). V lost 5 bases and J 3 bases, leaving 5 bases between the germline ends. CDR1 is SGHTA and CDR2 is FQGNSA in the germline V gene. The CDR3 length is 11 residues. The CDR3, as DNA: TGTGCCAGCAGCCGGGACTACGAGCAGTACTTC. This translates into CASSRDYEQYF.

V is TRBV29-1 and J is TRBJ2-7; 8 bases line up with TRBD1. CDR3 length: 16 amino acids. Germline V gene sequence: CDR1 SQVTM, CDR2 ANQGSEA. V trimming: 3 bases; J trimming: 2 bases; junction bases outside the gene matches: 12. The DNA of the CDR3 is TGCAGCGTTGATCCCCAGGGGGCAGGGGATCCCTACGAGCAGTACTTC. It specifies CSVDPQGAGDPYEQYF.

This clonotype was counted ten times or more. The chain carries TRBV3-1 and TRBJ2-5; TRBD2 matches at 8 bases. Germline CDR1 reads LGHDT; CDR2 reads YNNKEL (reference sequence). V trimming: 7 bases; J trimming: 5 bases; junction bases outside the gene matches: 12. CDR3 size: 15 residues. CDR3 nucleotides: TGTGCCAGCACTCTCATCGGGGCGGGAGGTGAGACCCAGTACTTC. Translated, it gives CASTLIGAGGETQYF.

This clonotype was recorded at least ten times. The chain couples TRBV6-1 to TRBJ2-4; 10 bases match TRBD1. The V segment lost 8 bases and the J segment 4 bases; nucleotides outside the gene matches: 11. Germline assignment: CDR1 MNHNS and CDR2 SASEGT. The CDR3 runs 16 residues. In DNA form, the CDR3 reads TGTGCCAGCCCTCCCGGACAGGGGGACCCGAAAAACATTCAGTACTTC. Its protein product is CASPPGQGDPKNIQYF.

In regard to this clonotype: A read error may explain this, as a much larger clone is one base away. The chain links TRBV19 to TRBJ2-7, with D hard to call. The CDR3 extends over 14 amino acids. Per germline, CDR1 LNHDA and CDR2 SQIVND (reference sequence). CDR3 amino acids: CASSSSRSSYEHYF. The DNA for the CDR3 is TGTGCCAGTTCCAGCAGCAGAAGCTCCTACGAGCACTACTTC.

This chain uses TRBV19 with TRBJ2-3; TRBD2 matches at 8 bases. Germline V gene lookup returns CDR1 LNHDA and CDR2 SQIVND (reference sequence). V dropped 5 bases and J dropped 1; count of bases not matched to a gene: 5. CDR3 length: 15 amino acids. This CDR3 is CASSPREGGTDTQYF. The CDR3 DNA reads as TGTGCCAGTAGTCCTCGGGAGGGCGGCACAGATACGCAGTATTTT.

V usage is TRBV29-1 and J usage is TRBJ1-3, with no clear D. Looked up from germline, CDR1 is SQVTM and CDR2 is ANQGSEA. Trimming took 2 bases from V and 3 from J, leaving 17 bases between them. The CDR3 has 16 amino acids. CDR3 loop: CSVEFRSLGGGNTIYF. In nucleotides, the CDR3 is TGCAGCGTTGAATTTAGATCCCTGGGTGGTGGAAACACCATATATTTT.

This clonotype was seen repeatedly, ten times or more. The chain joins TRBV12-3 or TRBV12-4 to TRBJ1-2, with D uncertain. Trimming took off 9 bases at V and 2 bases at J, with 7 bases between the two ends. The CDR3 runs to 11 residues. CDR3 in amino acids: CASWLNYGYTF. In DNA, the CDR3 is TGTGCCAGTTGGTTGAACTATGGCTACACCTTC.

This clonotype was counted ten times or more. This chain uses TRBV18 with TRBJ1-1; 7 bases match TRBD1. The trim removed 3 bases at V and 11 bases at J, leaving 9 bases unmatched. This CDR3 is built from 13 residues. Germline V CDR1 and CDR2: KGHSH, LQKENI. The CDR3 reads CASSPKDTGAAFF. CDR3 nucleotide sequence: TGTGCCAGCTCACCCAAAGACACAGGGGCCGCTTTCTTT.

The table lists this clonotype with a few counts. This chain connects TRBV19 to TRBJ1-1; D might be TRBD1 (5 bases). Germline V lookup: CDR1 LNHDA, CDR2 SQIVND (reference sequence). V was clipped by 2 bases and J by 6 bases, with 13 bases between them. The CDR3 totals 14 residues. This CDR3 reads CASSILPGRSEAFF. CDR3 nucleotides: TGTGCCAGTAGTATATTACCGGGACGGTCTGAAGCTTTCTTT.